The 22 T cell receptor beta chains below all came from one sample that was sequenced in a study of T cells expressing NK-cell markers. One entry per CDR3 protein, without DNA, is what TCRdb gives after re-calling the 5' RACE reads. Its table lists some 140,000 distinct CDR3 sequences. Sequencing was performed on blood T cells: a sorted CD56 or NKG2C T cell subset, CD4+ or CD8+ T cells, or bulk PBMC T cells (not recorded which). These receptors were obtained from a woman between 50 and 59 years old in good health.

The CDR3 sequence: CASRDVAGGGETQYF. The V call is TRBV3-1, the J call TRBJ2-5; absent DNA, TCRdb's TRBD2 call cannot be checked. Germline loops: CDR1 LGHDT, CDR2 YNNKEL (reference sequence). CDR3 length: 15 amino acids.

This rearrangement joins TRBV13 to TRBJ2-5; the D call of TRBD2 rests on TCRdb alone, since no DNA is present to check it. The CDR3 sequence is 16 residues long. Germline CDR1 PRHDT, CDR2 FYEKMQ (reference sequence). The chain's CDR3 is CASSTRLAEHQETQYF.

The rearrangement joins TRBV7-6 to TRBJ2-2; TCRdb's D gene call, TRBD1, goes unchecked for lack of DNA. Germline V gives CDR1 SGHVS, CDR2 FNYEAQ. The CDR3 length is 14 residues. The CDR3 protein is CASSLDPTAGELFF.

The chain joins TRBV12-3 or TRBV12-4 to TRBJ2-5; the TCRdb call, TRBD1, lacks DNA for checking. This CDR3 has 12 amino acids. The CDR3 reads CAVRGTGETQYF.

The rearrangement uses TRBV5-1 and TRBJ1-2; TCRdb names TRBD1, which stays unverified in the absence of DNA. The length of the CDR3 is 14 residues. Germline V CDR1 and CDR2: SGHRS, YFSETQ. The CDR3 sequence is CASSGSDRGYGYTF.

The genes are TRBV23-1 and TRBJ2-1; absent DNA, TCRdb's TRBD2 call cannot be checked. TRBV23-1 is an open reading frame whose function is uncertain. The CDR3 is 13 amino acids. The CDR3 here is CAEEGLTYNEQFF.

CDR3 in amino acids: CASSSAGEEVAFF. The J gene is TRBJ1-1, the V gene TRBV7-3; TCRdb outputs TRBD1, but without DNA this stays unchecked. There are 13 residues in the CDR3. Per the germline V gene, CDR1 is SGHTA and CDR2 is FQGTGA. Drawing the rest from reference TRBV7-3 and TRBJ1-1, the complete variable domain is GAGVSQTPSNKVTEKGKYVELRCDPISGHTALYWYRQSLGQGPEFLIYFQGTGAADDSGLPNDRFFAVRPEGSVSTLKIQRTERGDSAVYLCASSSAGEEVAFFGQGTRLTVV.

This chain connects TRBV7-2 to TRBJ2-1; the TCRdb call, TRBD1, lacks DNA for checking. The germline V gene encodes CDR1 SGHTA and CDR2 FQGNSA. This CDR3 spans 16 amino acids. CDR3 amino acids: CASSLGGGPLYNEQFF.

The chain couples TRBV6-1 to TRBJ1-1; TCRdb designates TRBD1, a call that cannot be tested without DNA. CDR3 length: 14 amino acids. From germline, CDR1 is MNHNS and CDR2 SASEGT. CDR3 in amino acids: CASTEGAATTEAFF.

The chain links TRBV15 to TRBJ2-1; with no DNA, the TCRdb D assignment of TRBD1 cannot be verified. CDR3 length: 16 residues. Germline loops: CDR1 LNHNV, CDR2 YYDKDF (reference sequence). CDR3: CATSRPEGRDFNEQFF.

The CDR3 sequence is CAISEPQGKQETQYF. V usage is TRBV10-3 and J usage is TRBJ2-5; as DNA is missing, the TRBD1 call by TCRdb cannot be tested. This CDR3 region has 15 residues. Germline V CDR1 and CDR2: ENHRY, SYGVKD.

V is TRBV29-1 and J is TRBJ2-5; the TCRdb call, TRBD2, lacks DNA for checking. This CDR3 comprises 13 residues. In germline, CDR1 is SQVTM, CDR2 ANQGSEA. The CDR3 here is CSVASGRIKTQYF. Full variable domain (remainder filled in from reference TRBV29-1 and TRBJ2-5): SAVISQKPSRDICQRGTSLTIQCQVDSQVTMMFWYRQQPGQSLTLIATANQGSEATYESGFVIDKFPISRPNLTFSTLTVSNMSPEDSSIYLCSVASGRIKTQYFGPGTRLLVL.

The rearrangement links TRBV12-3 or TRBV12-4 to TRBJ2-5. The CDR3 has 13 amino acids. The CDR3 protein is CASSLAFVETQYF.

The chain couples TRBV7-9 to TRBJ2-3; TCRdb lists TRBD2, though no DNA is available to test this call. Looked up from germline, CDR1 is SEHNR and CDR2 is FQNEAQ (reference sequence). The CDR3 consists of 15 residues. CDR3 in amino acids: CASSSRTPSTDTQYF.

This chain connects TRBV5-1 to TRBJ2-7; TCRdb indicates TRBD1, and absent DNA this call remains unverified. Germline values: CDR1 SGHRS, CDR2 YFSETQ. The CDR3 is 16 residues long. The CDR3: CASSLARDRGFYEQYF. Supplemented by reference TRBV5-1 and TRBJ2-7, the full variable domain reads KAGVTQTPRYLIKTRGQQVTLSCSPISGHRSVSWYQQTPGQGLQFLFEYFSETQRNKGNFPGRFSGRQFSNSRSEMNVSTLELGDSALYLCASSLARDRGFYEQYFGPGTRLTVT.

The chain uses TRBV3-1 and TRBJ2-7; TCRdb designates TRBD1, a call that cannot be tested without DNA. Germline CDR1 and CDR2: LGHDT and YNNKEL (reference sequence). The CDR3 is made up of 15 amino acids. The CDR3 sequence is CASSQPGQGFYEQYF.

The V gene is TRBV19, the J gene TRBJ1-4; TCRdb picks TRBD1, but there is no DNA to check that call. Looked up from germline, CDR1 is LNHDA and CDR2 is SQIVND (reference sequence). There are 13 residues in the CDR3. CDR3 amino acids: CASGDRVVEKLFF. Variable domain in full (rest from reference TRBV19 and TRBJ1-4): DGGITQSPKYLFRKEGQNVTLSCEQNLNHDAMYWYRQDPGQGLRLIYYSQIVNDFQKGDIAEGYSVSREKKESFPLTVTSAQKNPTAFYLCASGDRVVEKLFFGSGTQLSVL.

The chain carries TRBV7-9 and TRBJ1-1; TCRdb's D call, TRBD1, is unchecked because there is no DNA. This CDR3 region has 13 residues. The germline V gene encodes CDR1 SEHNR and CDR2 FQNEAQ (reference sequence). Here the CDR3 reads CASSPTRTGRAFF.

The V gene is TRBV3-1, the J gene TRBJ2-3; lacking DNA, the TRBD2 call made by TCRdb goes unchecked. Germline V gene sequence: CDR1 LGHDT, CDR2 YNNKEL (reference sequence). This CDR3 comprises 19 residues. CDR3 protein: CASSQGGLAGGPGTDTQYF.

The V and J genes are TRBV7-9 and TRBJ2-1; TCRdb's D gene call, TRBD1, goes unchecked for lack of DNA. The germline gives CDR1 SEHNR, CDR2 FQNEAQ (reference sequence). There are 13 residues in the CDR3. The CDR3 region is CASSLGAPREQFF.

The CDR3 sequence is CASSRSVYEQYF. V is TRBV6-5 and J is TRBJ2-7. The germline gives CDR1 MNHEY, CDR2 SVGAGI. The CDR3 is 12 amino acids.

The chain employs TRBV5-1 and TRBJ2-7; TCRdb lists TRBD2, though no DNA is available to test this call. CDR3 length: 16 residues. Germline loops: CDR1 SGHRS, CDR2 YFSETQ. The CDR3 sequence is CASSLPGDSSSYEQYF.